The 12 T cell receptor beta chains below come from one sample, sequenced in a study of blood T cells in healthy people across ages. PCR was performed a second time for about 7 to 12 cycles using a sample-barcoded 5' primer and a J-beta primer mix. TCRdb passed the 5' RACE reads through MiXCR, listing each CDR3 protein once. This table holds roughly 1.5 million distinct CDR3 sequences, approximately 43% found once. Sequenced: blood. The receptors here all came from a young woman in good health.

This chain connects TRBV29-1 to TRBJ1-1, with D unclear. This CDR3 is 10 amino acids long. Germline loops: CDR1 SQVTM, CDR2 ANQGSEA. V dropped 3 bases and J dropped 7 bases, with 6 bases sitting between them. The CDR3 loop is CSVDNIEAFF. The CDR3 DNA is TGCAGCGTTGACAATATTGAAGCTTTCTTT.

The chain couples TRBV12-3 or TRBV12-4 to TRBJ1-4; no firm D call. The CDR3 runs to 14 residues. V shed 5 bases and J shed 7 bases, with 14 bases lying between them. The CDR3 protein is CASSLGQVFEKLFF. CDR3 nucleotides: TGTGCCAGCAGTCTCGGGCAGGTATTTGAAAAACTGTTTTTT.

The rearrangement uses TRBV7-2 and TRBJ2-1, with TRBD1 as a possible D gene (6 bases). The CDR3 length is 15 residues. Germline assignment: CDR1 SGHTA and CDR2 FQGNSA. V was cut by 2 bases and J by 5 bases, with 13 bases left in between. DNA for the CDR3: TGTGCCAGCAGCTTAAGGTGGACAGCTAACAATGAGCAGTTCTTC. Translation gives CASSLRWTANNEQFF. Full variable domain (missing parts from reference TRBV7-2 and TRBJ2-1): GAGVSQSPSNKVTEKGKDVELRCDPISGHTALYWYRQSLGQGLEFLIYFQGNSAPDKSGLPSDRFSAERTGGSVSTLTIQRTQQEDSAVYLCASSLRWTANNEQFFGPGTRLTVL.

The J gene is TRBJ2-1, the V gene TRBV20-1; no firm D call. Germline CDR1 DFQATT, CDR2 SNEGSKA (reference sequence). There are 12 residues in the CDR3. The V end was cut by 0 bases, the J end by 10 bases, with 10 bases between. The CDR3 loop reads CSARDPFGEQFF. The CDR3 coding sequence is TGCAGTGCTAGAGACCCCTTCGGAGAGCAGTTCTTC.

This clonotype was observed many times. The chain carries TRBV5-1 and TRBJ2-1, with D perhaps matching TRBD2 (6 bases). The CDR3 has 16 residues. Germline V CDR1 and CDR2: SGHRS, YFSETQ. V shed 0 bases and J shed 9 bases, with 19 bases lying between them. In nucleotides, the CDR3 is TGCGCCAGCAGCTTGGTCTCTAGCGTTTCTGGTGGTGAGCAGTTCTTC. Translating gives CASSLVSSVSGGEQFF.

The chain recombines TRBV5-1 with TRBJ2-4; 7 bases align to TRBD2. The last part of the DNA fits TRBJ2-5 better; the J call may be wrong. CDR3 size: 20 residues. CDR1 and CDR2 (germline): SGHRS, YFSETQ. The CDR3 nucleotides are TGCGCCAGCAGCCCGGGGGGTACTAAAAATGCGTATTGGTACCAAGAGACCCAGTACTTC. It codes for CASSPGGTKNAYWYQETQYF.

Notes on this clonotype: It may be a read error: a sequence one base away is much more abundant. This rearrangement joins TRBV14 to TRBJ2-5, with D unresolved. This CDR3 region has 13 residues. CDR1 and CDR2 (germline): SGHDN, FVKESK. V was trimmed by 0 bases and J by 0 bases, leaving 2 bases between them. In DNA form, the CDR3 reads TGTGCCAGCAGCCAAGAGGACCAAGAGACCCAGTACTTC. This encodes CASSQEDQETQYF.

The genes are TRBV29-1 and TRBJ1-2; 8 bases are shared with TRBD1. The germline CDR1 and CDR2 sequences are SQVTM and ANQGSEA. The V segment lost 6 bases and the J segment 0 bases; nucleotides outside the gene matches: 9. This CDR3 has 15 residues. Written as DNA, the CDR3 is TGCAGCGTCTCGACAGGGGCCGCAGCTAACTATGGCTACACCTTC. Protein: CSVSTGAAANYGYTF.

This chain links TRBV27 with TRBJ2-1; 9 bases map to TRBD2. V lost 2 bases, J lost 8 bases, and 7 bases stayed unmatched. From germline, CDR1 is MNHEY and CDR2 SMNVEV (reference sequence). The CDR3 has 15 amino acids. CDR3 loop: CASSLAGGLIYEQFF. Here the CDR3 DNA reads TGTGCCAGCAGTTTAGCGGGAGGGCTTATTTATGAGCAGTTCTTC.

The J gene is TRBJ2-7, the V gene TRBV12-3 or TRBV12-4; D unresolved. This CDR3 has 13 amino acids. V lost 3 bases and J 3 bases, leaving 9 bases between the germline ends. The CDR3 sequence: CASSFNMGYEQYF. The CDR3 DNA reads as TGTGCCAGCAGTTTCAACATGGGCTACGAGCAGTACTTC.

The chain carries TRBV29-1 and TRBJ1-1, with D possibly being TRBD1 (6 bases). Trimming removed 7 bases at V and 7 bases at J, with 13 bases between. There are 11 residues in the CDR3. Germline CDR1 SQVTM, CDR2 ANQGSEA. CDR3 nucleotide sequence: TGCAGCGCCAAACCGGACAGTGAAGCTTTCTTT. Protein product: CSAKPDSEAFF.

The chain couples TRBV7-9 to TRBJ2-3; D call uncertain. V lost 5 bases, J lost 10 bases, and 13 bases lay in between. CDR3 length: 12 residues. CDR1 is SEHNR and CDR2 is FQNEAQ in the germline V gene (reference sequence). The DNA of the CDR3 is TGTGCCAGCAGCCCCTTTCTCGAAGCGCAGTATTTT. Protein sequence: CASSPFLEAQYF.